The rows below give T cell receptor beta chains drawn from one sample of a study of blood T cell repertoires in COVID-19. Clones were sequenced by immunoSEQ multiplex PCR, and TCRdb holds only the in-frame ones, with some missing. This sample has around 130,000 clones; 85% occur once, and the top ten carry roughly 2.9%. Sample: peripheral blood. These receptors came from a man in his fifties or sixties with acute or convalescent COVID-19. The conserved cysteine and the conserved F or W are not part of the CDR3 here.

v_gene,CDR3aa
TRBV25-1,ASRKGSSIEQY
TRBV18,ASSPQGGVVAF
TRBV7-9,ASSLEGASGGNTQY
TRBV11-3,ASSLVPGNEQF
TRBV7-3,ASSTTSGRAGELF
TRBV24-1,ATSGDRGEDGYT
TRBV5-4,ASSLDSNYGYT
TRBV7-2,ASSLGGGYEQY
TRBV29-1,SVVPGTNYGYT
TRBV28,ASTGTALFSYEQY
TRBV30,AWTQGLEGNTIY
TRBV19,ATKQDRNYGYT
TRBV10-3,AISTGTEFYEQY
TRBV28,ASSLPDRVHNQPQH
TRBV19,ASSINGGASGGNEQF
TRBV19,ASSIDPGQGVGYT
TRBV9,ASSVGSGFAYEQY
TRBV18,ASSPRRQVDSPLH
TRBV11-3,ASSLEEDTEAF
TRBV6-6,ASSNLDRSSYEQY
TRBV21-1,ASSKQFQGVPQPQH
TRBV9,ASSEDRDNPQY
TRBV27,ASSLSYSLNSGNTIY
TRBV7-6,ASSLYGGAEAF
TRBV25-1,ASTQYTSGGYEQY
TRBV7-9,ASIRIRDLEGYT
TRBV5-1,ASSYGQGSHYEQY
TRBV2,ASSDRRMNTEAF
TRBV11-2,ASSLRGEKLF
TRBV6-1,ASRLNRASFLLH